Listed below are T cell receptor beta chains from one sample, sequenced in a study of T-cell reconstitution after alpha-beta-depleted transplantation in children. TCRdb recomputed calls from the PCR reads with MiXCR, one row per CDR3 protein. Of some 300,000 distinct CDR3 sequences detected, roughly a tenth appear once; the ten largest clones hold 7.5%. The sequencing here drew on PBMCs, taken before TCRalphabeta/CD19-depleted stem cell transplant. Receptors were obtained from a boy younger than two with acute myeloid leukemia, due to receive a stem cell transplant. The CDR3 runs from the conserved cysteine through the conserved F or W. The D gene is left open where the match is weak. Where a row states a size, it is once, few, many or the class of an expanded clone; other rows omit it.

j_gene,d_gene,v_gene,abundance,CDR3aa,CDR3nt
TRBJ1-6,-,TRBV12-3/TRBV12-4,-,CASSLGQPDSPLHF,TGTGCCAGCAGTTTAGGGCAGCCGGATTCACCCCTCCACTTT
TRBJ2-2,TRBD2,TRBV7-3,many,CASSLTSGGYTGELFF,TGTGCCAGCAGCCTGACTAGCGGGGGGTACACCGGGGAGCTGTTTTTT
TRBJ2-7,TRBD1,TRBV4-1,many,CASSQVATGGYEQYF,TGCGCCAGCAGCCAAGTGGCGACAGGGGGCTACGAGCAGTACTTC
TRBJ2-5,-,TRBV12-3/TRBV12-4,many,CASSMGGQETQYF,TGTGCCAGCAGTATGGGGGGACAAGAGACCCAGTACTTC
TRBJ1-5,-,TRBV7-2,many,CASSLGVWKQPQHF,TGTGCCAGCAGCTTAGGGGTCTGGAAACAGCCCCAGCATTTT
TRBJ1-1,-,TRBV29-1,many,CSVARGATTEAFF,TGCAGCGTTGCCCGGGGGGCGACGACTGAAGCTTTCTTT
TRBJ1-3,-,TRBV28,-,CASLPPSPGNTIYF,TGTGCCAGCTTACCTCCGAGCCCTGGAAACACCATATATTTT
TRBJ2-7,-,TRBV11-2,-,CASSSHGADYEQYF,TGTGCCAGCAGCTCCCACGGGGCGGACTACGAGCAGTACTTC
TRBJ2-7,-,TRBV12-3/TRBV12-4,-,CASSLSGQTYEQYF,TGTGCCAGCAGTTTATCGGGACAAACCTACGAGCAGTACTTC
TRBJ2-1,-,TRBV28,many,CASSFIRGPYNEQFF,TGTGCCAGCAGTTTTATTCGGGGGCCTTACAATGAGCAGTTCTTC
TRBJ2-5,TRBD1,TRBV10-3,many,CAISWTGVEETQYF,TGTGCCATCAGCTGGACAGGGGTGGAGGAGACCCAGTACTTC
TRBJ2-5,TRBD2,TRBV7-2,-,CASSFRGGRAGETHYF,TGTGCCAGCAGCTTCCGGGGCGGGAGGGCAGGAGAGACCCATTACTTC
TRBJ2-3,-,TRBV6-5,-,CASSYSWGGPTDTQYF,TGTGCCAGCAGTTACTCTTGGGGGGGGCCCACAGATACGCAGTATTTT
TRBJ1-2,-,TRBV28,many,CASSPLSHQRSGYTF,TGTGCCAGCAGTCCCCTGAGTCACCAGCGTTCGGGCTACACCTTC